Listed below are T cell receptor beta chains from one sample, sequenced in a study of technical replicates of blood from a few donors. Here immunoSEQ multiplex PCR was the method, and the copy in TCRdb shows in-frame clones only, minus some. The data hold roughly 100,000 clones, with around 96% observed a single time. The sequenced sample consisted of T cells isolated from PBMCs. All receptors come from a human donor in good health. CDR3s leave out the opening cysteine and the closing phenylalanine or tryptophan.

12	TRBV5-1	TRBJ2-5	ASSFNTVGETQY
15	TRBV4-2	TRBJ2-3	ASSQDPVRGGTDTQY
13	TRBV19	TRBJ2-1	ASSIPAGTYNEQF
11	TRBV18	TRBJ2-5	ASSPSYQETQY
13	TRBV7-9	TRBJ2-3	ASSRTGVPTDTQY
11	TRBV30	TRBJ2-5	AWSVQSLETQY
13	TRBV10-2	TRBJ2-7	ASTNTGFHSYEQY
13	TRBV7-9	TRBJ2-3	ASSLRLAESDTQY
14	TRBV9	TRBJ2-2	ASSAPGDRNTGELF
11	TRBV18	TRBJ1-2	ASSPRSTLGYT
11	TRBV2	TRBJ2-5	ASGRLGGETQY
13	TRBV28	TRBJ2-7	ASRKGQSPSYEQY
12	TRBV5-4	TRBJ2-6	ASTQDSGANVLT
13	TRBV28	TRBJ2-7	ASSLPGTGGIEQY
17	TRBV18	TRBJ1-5	ASSLGPGQAISGWQPQH
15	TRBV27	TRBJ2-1	ASRKGHGLADYNEQF
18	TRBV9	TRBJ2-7	ASSASRGVTGGAGSYEQY
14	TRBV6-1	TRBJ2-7	ASSESRIAGEFEQY
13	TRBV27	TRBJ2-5	ASSYGGGYQETQY
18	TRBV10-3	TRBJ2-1	AISESLGRKPGLGYNEQF
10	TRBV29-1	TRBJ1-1	SARDTNTEAF
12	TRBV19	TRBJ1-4	ASTPGQGSEKLF
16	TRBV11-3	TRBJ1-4	ASSPKKTQGAVNEKLF
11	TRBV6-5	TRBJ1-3	ASRQGAGNTIY
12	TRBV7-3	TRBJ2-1	ASSSDRGTDEQF
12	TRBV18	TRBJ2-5	ASSPQGREETQY
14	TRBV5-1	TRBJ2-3	ASSLVPGSGTDTQY
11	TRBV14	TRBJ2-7	ASSLQTRSEQY
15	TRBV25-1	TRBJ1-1	ASSEWGGFKPNTEAF
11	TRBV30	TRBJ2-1	AWGGSSYNEQF
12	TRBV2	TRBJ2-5	ASSEGGTGETQY
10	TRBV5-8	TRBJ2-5	ASSLYQETQY
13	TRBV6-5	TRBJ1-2	ASRHGTGDTYGYT
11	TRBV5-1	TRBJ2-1	ASSLEGWGEQF
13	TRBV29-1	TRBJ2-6	STWDRPSGANVLT
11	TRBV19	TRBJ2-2	ASSISTSGELF
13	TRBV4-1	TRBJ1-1	ASSDPEGGKAEAF
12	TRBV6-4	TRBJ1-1	ASRAQGVDTEAF
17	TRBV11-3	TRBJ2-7	ASSLTNTYRTGESYEQY
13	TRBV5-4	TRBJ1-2	ASTDPGTGGYGYT
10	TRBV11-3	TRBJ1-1	ASRQGDRKAF